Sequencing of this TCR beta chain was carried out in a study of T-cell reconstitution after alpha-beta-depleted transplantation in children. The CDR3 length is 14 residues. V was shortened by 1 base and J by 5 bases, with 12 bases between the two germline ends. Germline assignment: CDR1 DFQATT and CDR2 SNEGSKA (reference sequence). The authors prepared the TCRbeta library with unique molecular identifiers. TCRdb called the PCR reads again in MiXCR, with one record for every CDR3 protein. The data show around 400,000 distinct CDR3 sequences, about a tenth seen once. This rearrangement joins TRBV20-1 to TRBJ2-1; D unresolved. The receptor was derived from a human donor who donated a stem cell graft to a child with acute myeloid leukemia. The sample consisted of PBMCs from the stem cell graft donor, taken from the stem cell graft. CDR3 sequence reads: CSARGTPSHNEQFF. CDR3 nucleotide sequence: TGCAGTGCTAGAGGGACCCCTTCCCACAATGAGCAGTTCTTC.